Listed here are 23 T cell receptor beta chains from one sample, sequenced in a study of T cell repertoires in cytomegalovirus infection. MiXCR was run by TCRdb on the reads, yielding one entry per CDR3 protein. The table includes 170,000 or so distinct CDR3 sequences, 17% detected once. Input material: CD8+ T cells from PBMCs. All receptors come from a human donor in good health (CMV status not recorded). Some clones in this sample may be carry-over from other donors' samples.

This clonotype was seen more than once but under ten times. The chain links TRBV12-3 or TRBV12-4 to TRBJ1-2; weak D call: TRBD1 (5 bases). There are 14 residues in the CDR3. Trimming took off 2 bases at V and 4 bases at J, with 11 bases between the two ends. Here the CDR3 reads CASSLRAGPYGYTF. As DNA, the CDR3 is TGTGCCAGCAGTTTAAGGGCAGGGCCCTATGGCTACACCTTC.

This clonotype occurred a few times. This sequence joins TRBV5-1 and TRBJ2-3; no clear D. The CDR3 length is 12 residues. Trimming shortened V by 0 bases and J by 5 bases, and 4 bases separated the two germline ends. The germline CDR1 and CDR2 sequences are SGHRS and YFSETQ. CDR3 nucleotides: TGCGCCAGCAGCTTGGAAATAGATACGCAGTATTTT. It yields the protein CASSLEIDTQYF. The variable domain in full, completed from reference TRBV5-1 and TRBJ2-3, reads KAGVTQTPRYLIKTRGQQVTLSCSPISGHRSVSWYQQTPGQGLQFLFEYFSETQRNKGNFPGRFSGRQFSNSRSEMNVSTLELGDSALYLCASSLEIDTQYFGPGTRLTVL.

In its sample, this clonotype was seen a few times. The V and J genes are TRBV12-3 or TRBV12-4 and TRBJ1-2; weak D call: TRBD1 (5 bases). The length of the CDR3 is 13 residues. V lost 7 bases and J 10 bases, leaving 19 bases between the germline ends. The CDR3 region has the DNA TGTGCCAGCACCCAAGGCGCAGGGACGTACTACACCTTC. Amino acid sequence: CASTQGAGTYYTF.

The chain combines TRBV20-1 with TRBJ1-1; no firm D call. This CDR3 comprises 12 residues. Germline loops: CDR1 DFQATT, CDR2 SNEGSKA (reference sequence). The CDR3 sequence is CSDVLGYTEAFF. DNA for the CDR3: TGCAGCGATGTATTGGGGTACACTGAAGCTTTCTTT.

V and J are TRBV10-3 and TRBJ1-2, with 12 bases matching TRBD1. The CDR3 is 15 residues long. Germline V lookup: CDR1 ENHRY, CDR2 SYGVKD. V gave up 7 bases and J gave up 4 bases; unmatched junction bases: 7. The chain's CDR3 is CAINEGTGGFYGYTF. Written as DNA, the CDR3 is TGTGCCATCAACGAAGGGACAGGGGGCTTCTATGGCTACACCTTC.

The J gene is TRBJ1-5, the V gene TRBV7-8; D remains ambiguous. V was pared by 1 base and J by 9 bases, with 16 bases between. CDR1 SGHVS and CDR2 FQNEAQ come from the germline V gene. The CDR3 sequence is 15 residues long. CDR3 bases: TGTGCCAGCAGCTTAGAAACAGAACCAGCCCTGCCCCAGCATTTT. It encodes CASSLETEPALPQHF.

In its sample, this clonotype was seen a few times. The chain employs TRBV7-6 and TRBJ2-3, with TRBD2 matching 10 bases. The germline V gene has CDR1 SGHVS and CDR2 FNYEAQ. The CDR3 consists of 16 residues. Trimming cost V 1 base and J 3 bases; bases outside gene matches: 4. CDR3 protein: CASSLGLAGETDTQYF. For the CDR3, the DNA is TGTGCCAGCAGCTTAGGTCTAGCGGGGGAAACAGATACGCAGTATTTT.

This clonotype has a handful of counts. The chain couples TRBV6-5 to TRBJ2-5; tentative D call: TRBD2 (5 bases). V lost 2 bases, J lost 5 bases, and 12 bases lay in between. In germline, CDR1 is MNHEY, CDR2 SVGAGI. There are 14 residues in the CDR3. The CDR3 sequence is CASSYRTGSETQYF. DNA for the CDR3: TGTGCCAGCAGTTACCGGACGGGATCGGAGACCCAGTACTTC.

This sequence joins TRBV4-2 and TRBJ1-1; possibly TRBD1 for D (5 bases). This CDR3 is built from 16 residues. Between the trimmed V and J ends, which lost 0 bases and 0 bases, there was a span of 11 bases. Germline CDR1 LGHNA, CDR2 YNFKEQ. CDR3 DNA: TGTGCCAGCAGCCAAGATCTACGGACACTGAACACTGAAGCTTTCTTT. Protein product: CASSQDLRTLNTEAFF.

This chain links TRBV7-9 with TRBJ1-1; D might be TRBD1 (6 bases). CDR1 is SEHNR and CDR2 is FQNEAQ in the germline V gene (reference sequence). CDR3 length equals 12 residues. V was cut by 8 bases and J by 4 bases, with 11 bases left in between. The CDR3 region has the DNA TGTGCCAGCGAGGGGGGCGGCACTGAAGCTTTCTTT. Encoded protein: CASEGGGTEAFF. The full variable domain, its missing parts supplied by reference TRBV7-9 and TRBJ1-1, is DTGVSQNPRHKITKRGQNVTFRCDPISEHNRLYWYRQTLGQGPEFLTYFQNEAQLEKSRLLSDRFSAERPKGSFSTLEIQRTEQGDSAMYLCASEGGGTEAFFGQGTRLTVV.

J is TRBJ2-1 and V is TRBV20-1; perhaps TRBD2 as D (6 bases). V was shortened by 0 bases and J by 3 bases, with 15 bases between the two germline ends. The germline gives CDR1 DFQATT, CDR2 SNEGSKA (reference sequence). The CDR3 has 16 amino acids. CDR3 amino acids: CSARDPAGIDYNEQFF. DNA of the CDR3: TGCAGTGCTAGAGATCCAGCGGGTATTGACTACAATGAGCAGTTCTTC.

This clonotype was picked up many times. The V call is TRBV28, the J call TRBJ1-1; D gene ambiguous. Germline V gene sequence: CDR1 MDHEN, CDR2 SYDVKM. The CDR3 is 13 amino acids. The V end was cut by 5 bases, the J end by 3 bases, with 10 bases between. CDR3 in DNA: TGTGCCAGCAGTCCCCCAGGTTACACTGAAGCTTTCTTT. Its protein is CASSPPGYTEAFF.

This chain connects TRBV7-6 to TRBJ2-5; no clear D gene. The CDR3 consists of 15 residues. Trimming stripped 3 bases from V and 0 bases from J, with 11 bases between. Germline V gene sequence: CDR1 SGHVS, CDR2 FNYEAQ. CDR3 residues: CASSFGGAYQETQYF. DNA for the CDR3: TGTGCCAGCAGCTTCGGCGGTGCCTACCAAGAGACCCAGTACTTC.

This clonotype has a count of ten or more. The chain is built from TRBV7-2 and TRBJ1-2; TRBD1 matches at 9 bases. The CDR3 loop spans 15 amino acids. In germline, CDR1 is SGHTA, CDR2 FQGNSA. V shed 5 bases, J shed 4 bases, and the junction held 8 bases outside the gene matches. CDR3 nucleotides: TGTGCCAGCAGCGCGCGGGACAGGGACCTCTATGGCTACACCTTC. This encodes CASSARDRDLYGYTF. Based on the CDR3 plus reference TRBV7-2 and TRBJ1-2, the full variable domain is GAGVSQSPSNKVTEKGKDVELRCDPISGHTALYWYRQSLGQGLEFLIYFQGNSAPDKSGLPSDRFSAERTGGSVSTLTIQRTQQEDSAVYLCASSARDRDLYGYTFGSGTRLTVV.

CDR3 protein: CASSQDQRLRVETQYF. Here the CDR3 DNA reads TGCGCCAGCAGCCAAGATCAACGGTTGCGAGTGGAGACCCAGTACTTC. The chain carries TRBV4-3 and TRBJ2-5; D ambiguous. Per germline, CDR1 LGHNA and CDR2 YSLEER. Trimming removed 0 bases from V and 5 bases from J, with 16 bases in between. CDR3 size: 16 residues.

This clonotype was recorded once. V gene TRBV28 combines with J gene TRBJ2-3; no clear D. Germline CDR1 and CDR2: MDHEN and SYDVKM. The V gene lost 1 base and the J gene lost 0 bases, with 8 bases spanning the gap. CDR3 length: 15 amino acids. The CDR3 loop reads CASSLSFASTDTQYF. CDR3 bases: TGTGCCAGCAGTTTATCCTTCGCTAGCACAGATACGCAGTATTTT.

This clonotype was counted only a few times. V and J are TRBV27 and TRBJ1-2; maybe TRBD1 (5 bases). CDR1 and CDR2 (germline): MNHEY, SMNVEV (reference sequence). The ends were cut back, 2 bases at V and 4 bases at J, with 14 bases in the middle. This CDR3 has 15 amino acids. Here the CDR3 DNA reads TGTGCCAGCAGTTTAAAGTCCAAGGGGTTCTATGGCTACACCTTC. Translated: CASSLKSKGFYGYTF.

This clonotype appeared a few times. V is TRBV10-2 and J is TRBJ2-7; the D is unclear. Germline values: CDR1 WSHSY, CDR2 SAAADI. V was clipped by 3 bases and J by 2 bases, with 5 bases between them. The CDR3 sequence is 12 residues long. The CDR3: CASSDDTYEQYF. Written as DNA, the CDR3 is TGCGCCAGCAGTGATGACACCTACGAGCAGTACTTC.

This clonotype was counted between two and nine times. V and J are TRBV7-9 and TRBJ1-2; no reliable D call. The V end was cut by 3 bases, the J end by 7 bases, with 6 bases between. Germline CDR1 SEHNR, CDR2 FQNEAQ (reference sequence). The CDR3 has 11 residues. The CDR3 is CASSLLFGYTF. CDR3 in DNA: TGTGCCAGCAGCTTGCTTTTTGGCTACACCTTC.

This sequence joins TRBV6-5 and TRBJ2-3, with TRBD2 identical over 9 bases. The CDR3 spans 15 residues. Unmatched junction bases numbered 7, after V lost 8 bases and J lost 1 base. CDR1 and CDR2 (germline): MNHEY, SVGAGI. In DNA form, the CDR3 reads TGTGCCAGCGAGAGGGTAGCGGGGGGCACAGATACGCAGTATTTT. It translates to CASERVAGGTDTQYF.

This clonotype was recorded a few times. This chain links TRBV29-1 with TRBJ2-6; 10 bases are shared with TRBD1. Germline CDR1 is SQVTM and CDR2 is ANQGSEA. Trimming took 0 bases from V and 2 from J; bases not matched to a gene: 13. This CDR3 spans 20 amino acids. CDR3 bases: TGCAGCGTTGAAGAGGCGAGACAGGGGGCGCCTCGGGCTGGGGCCAACGTCCTGACTTTC. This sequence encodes CSVEEARQGAPRAGANVLTF.

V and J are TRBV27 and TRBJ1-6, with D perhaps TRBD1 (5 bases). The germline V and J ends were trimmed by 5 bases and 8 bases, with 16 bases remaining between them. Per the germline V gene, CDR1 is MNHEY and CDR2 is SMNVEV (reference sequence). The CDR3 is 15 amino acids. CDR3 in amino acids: CASSDPGGGDSPLHF. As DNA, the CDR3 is TGTGCCAGCAGTGACCCCGGGGGTGGAGATTCACCCCTCCACTTT.

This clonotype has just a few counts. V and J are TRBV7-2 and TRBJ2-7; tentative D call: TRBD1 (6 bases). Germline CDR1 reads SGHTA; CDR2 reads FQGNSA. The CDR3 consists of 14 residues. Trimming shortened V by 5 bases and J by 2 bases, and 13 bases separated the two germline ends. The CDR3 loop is CASSHRDKPYEQYF. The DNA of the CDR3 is TGTGCCAGCAGCCACCGGGACAAGCCCTACGAGCAGTACTTC.